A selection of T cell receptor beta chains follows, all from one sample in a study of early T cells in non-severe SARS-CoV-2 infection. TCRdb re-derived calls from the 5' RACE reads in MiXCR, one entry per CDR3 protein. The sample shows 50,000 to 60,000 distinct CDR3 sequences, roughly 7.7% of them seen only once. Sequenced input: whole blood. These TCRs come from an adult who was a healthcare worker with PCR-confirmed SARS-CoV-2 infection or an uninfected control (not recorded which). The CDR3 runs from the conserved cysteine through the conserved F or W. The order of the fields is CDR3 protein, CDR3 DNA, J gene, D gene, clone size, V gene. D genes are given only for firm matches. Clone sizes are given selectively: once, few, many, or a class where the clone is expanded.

cdr3_aa: CASSPRGQVGYGYTF
cdr3_nt: TGTGCCAGCAGTCCGCGCGGACAGGTTGGCTATGGCTACACCTTC
j_call: TRBJ1-2
d_call: TRBD1
clone_size: few
v_call: TRBV28

cdr3_aa: CASRPTAGAYNEQFF
cdr3_nt: TGTGCCAGCAGGCCGACAGCCGGAGCCTACAATGAGCAGTTCTTC
j_call: TRBJ2-1
d_call: .
clone_size: few
v_call: TRBV11-2

cdr3_aa: CATRKVTQYF
cdr3_nt: TGTGCCACCAGAAAGGTTACGCAGTATTTT
j_call: TRBJ2-3
d_call: .
clone_size: many
v_call: TRBV28

cdr3_aa: CSARGEGLWSYEQYF
cdr3_nt: TGCAGTGCTAGAGGAGAGGGACTATGGTCCTACGAGCAGTACTTC
j_call: TRBJ2-7
d_call: TRBD2
clone_size: few
v_call: TRBV20-1

cdr3_aa: CASSYGGVTDTQYF
cdr3_nt: TGCGCCAGCAGCTATGGGGGAGTAACAGATACGCAGTATTTT
j_call: TRBJ2-3
d_call: .
clone_size: .
v_call: TRBV5-1

cdr3_aa: CASSRPRREELAKNIQYF
cdr3_nt: TGTGCCAGCAGCCGCCCCCGACGGGAAGAACTAGCCAAAAACATTCAGTACTTC
j_call: TRBJ2-4
d_call: .
clone_size: many
v_call: TRBV12-3/TRBV12-4

cdr3_aa: CASSEGRASSTDTQYF
cdr3_nt: TGTGCCAGCAGTGAGGGGCGGGCGTCTAGCACAGATACGCAGTATTTT
j_call: TRBJ2-3
d_call: .
clone_size: few
v_call: TRBV2

cdr3_aa: CASRPRGSGNTIYF
cdr3_nt: TGTGCCAGCAGGCCCAGAGGGTCAGGAAACACCATATATTTT
j_call: TRBJ1-3
d_call: .
clone_size: many
v_call: TRBV21-1

cdr3_aa: CSVVASGRHSEQFF
cdr3_nt: TGCAGCGTTGTGGCTAGCGGGAGACACTCTGAGCAGTTCTTC
j_call: TRBJ2-1
d_call: TRBD2
clone_size: .
v_call: TRBV29-1

cdr3_aa: CASSSREGGYTF
cdr3_nt: TGTGCCAGCAGTAGCAGGGAAGGAGGCTACACCTTC
j_call: TRBJ1-2
d_call: .
clone_size: many
v_call: TRBV28

cdr3_aa: CASSLAPDQETQYF
cdr3_nt: TGCGCCAGCAGCTTGGCCCCAGACCAAGAGACCCAGTACTTC
j_call: TRBJ2-5
d_call: .
clone_size: few
v_call: TRBV5-1

cdr3_aa: CAWSVGDVSYEQYF
cdr3_nt: TGTGCCTGGAGTGTGGGGGACGTCTCCTACGAGCAGTACTTC
j_call: TRBJ2-7
d_call: .
clone_size: .
v_call: TRBV30

cdr3_aa: CSVEGGNTDTQYF
cdr3_nt: TGCAGCGTTGAGGGGGGGAACACAGATACGCAGTATTTT
j_call: TRBJ2-3
d_call: TRBD2
clone_size: few
v_call: TRBV29-1

cdr3_aa: CASSRTSGRGVDEQFF
cdr3_nt: TGTGCCAGTAGTAGGACTAGCGGGAGAGGGGTCGATGAGCAGTTCTTC
j_call: TRBJ2-1
d_call: TRBD2
clone_size: few
v_call: TRBV19

cdr3_aa: CAWSVSAGYGYTF
cdr3_nt: TGTGCCTGGAGTGTTTCGGCAGGCTATGGCTACACCTTC
j_call: TRBJ1-2
d_call: .
clone_size: few
v_call: TRBV30

cdr3_aa: CASSSYGTSGTDTQYF
cdr3_nt: TGTGCCAGCAGTTCATATGGGACTAGCGGCACAGATACGCAGTATTTT
j_call: TRBJ2-3
d_call: TRBD2
clone_size: many
v_call: TRBV6-4

cdr3_aa: CASSLLADRVSYNEQFF
cdr3_nt: TGTGCCAGCAGCTTACTAGCGGACAGGGTTTCCTACAATGAGCAGTTCTTC
j_call: TRBJ2-1
d_call: .
clone_size: .
v_call: TRBV7-6

cdr3_aa: CSAGQGRTGELFF
cdr3_nt: TGCAGCGCGGGACAGGGGAGGACCGGGGAGCTGTTTTTT
j_call: TRBJ2-2
d_call: TRBD1
clone_size: few
v_call: TRBV29-1

cdr3_aa: CASSRRDGTGLSPLHF
cdr3_nt: TGTGCCAGCAGCCGGAGAGATGGGACAGGGCTGTCACCCCTCCACTTT
j_call: TRBJ1-6
d_call: TRBD1
clone_size: once
v_call: TRBV3-1

cdr3_aa: CASSPSGTSTDTQYF
cdr3_nt: TGTGCCAGCAGCCCCAGCGGGACTAGCACAGATACGCAGTATTTT
j_call: TRBJ2-3
d_call: TRBD2
clone_size: .
v_call: TRBV7-9

cdr3_aa: CASSLGHMREQYF
cdr3_nt: TGTGCCAGCAGCTTAGGGCATATGAGGGAGCAGTACTTC
j_call: TRBJ2-7
d_call: .
clone_size: many
v_call: TRBV7-2

cdr3_aa: CASSQDPSRAYEQYF
cdr3_nt: TGTGCCAGCAGCCAAGACCCCTCACGGGCCTACGAGCAGTACTTC
j_call: TRBJ2-7
d_call: .
clone_size: few
v_call: TRBV3-1

cdr3_aa: CSAGDFPQPQHF
cdr3_nt: TGCAGTGCTGGGGACTTTCCACAGCCCCAGCATTTT
j_call: TRBJ1-5
d_call: .
clone_size: few
v_call: TRBV20-1

cdr3_aa: CASYGLGHSYEQYF
cdr3_nt: TGTGCCAGCTATGGGCTGGGCCACTCCTACGAGCAGTACTTC
j_call: TRBJ2-7
d_call: .
clone_size: many
v_call: TRBV6-5